Each of the 6 T cell receptor beta chains below was sequenced from the same sample in a study of CD8 T cell repertoires and HIV-1 epitope variants. The repertoire was sequenced with immunoSEQ multiplex PCR; TCRdb's copy has only in-frame clones and lacks some. The repertoire holds thousands of clones, with around 65% as singletons. Antigens for these TCRs are unknown. Sequencing was done on a sample of cultured CD8+ T cells derived from PBMCs. The origin of the receptors is a male donor with HIV.

The chain carries TRBV19 and TRBJ1-1; TRBD1 aligns across 7 bases. Germline V lookup: CDR1 LNHDA, CDR2 SQIVND (reference sequence). The CDR3 runs to 15 residues. V was clipped by 8 bases and J by 2 bases; unmatched bases: 11. DNA of the CDR3: TGTGCCAGTCATGCGACAGGGACTCTAAACACTGAAGCTTTCTTT. It is translated as CASHATGTLNTEAFF.

The rearrangement uses TRBV9 and TRBJ1-4; possible D gene TRBD1, 6 bases. Germline loops: CDR1 SGDLS, CDR2 YYNGEE. Trimming pared 3 bases from V and 8 bases from J, leaving 17 bases between. The CDR3 covers 15 residues. This chain's CDR3 is CASSEGGDKAEKLFF. DNA of the CDR3: TGTGCCAGCAGCGAGGGGGGTGACAAAGCAGAAAAACTGTTTTTT.

V gene TRBV6-5 combines with J gene TRBJ2-1; tentative D call: TRBD1 (6 bases). This CDR3 is built from 15 residues. The germline V and J ends were trimmed by 5 bases and 3 bases, with 14 bases remaining between them. CDR1 and CDR2 from the germline V gene are MNHEY and SVGAGI. CDR3 in DNA: TGTGCCAGCAGTCCTTTACAGGGCCTCTACAATGAGCAGTTCTTC. It specifies CASSPLQGLYNEQFF.

Only a few counts were recorded for this clone. The CDR3 DNA follows: TGCGCCAGCAGCCAAGGTTCAGGGGTGGCAGATACGCAGTATTTT. It encodes CASSQGSGVADTQYF. J is TRBJ2-3 and V is TRBV4-3, with a tentative D call TRBD1 (6 bases). The CDR3 runs to 15 residues. The germline gives CDR1 LGHNA, CDR2 YSLEER. With 1 base removed from V and 4 bases from J, the gap between germline ends came to 12 bases.

The rearrangement joins TRBV6-1 to TRBJ1-5; TRBD1 might be the D (5 bases). Germline V gene sequence: CDR1 MNHNS, CDR2 SASEGT. The CDR3 runs to 15 residues. V was clipped by 7 bases and J by 6 bases, with 19 bases between them. The DNA of the CDR3 is TGTGCCAGCAAAATTATATGGGGGGAGGTTCAGCCCCAGCATTTT. It codes for CASKIIWGEVQPQHF.

This rearrangement joins TRBV4-3 to TRBJ2-7; 11 bases match TRBD2. Germline V gene data show CDR1 as LGHNA and CDR2 as YSLEER. Trimming cost V 0 bases and J 3 bases; bases outside gene matches: 4. The CDR3 runs 16 residues. This CDR3 is CASSQDYGTSGYEQYF. The CDR3 DNA reads as TGCGCCAGCAGCCAAGATTACGGGACTAGCGGCTACGAGCAGTACTTC.